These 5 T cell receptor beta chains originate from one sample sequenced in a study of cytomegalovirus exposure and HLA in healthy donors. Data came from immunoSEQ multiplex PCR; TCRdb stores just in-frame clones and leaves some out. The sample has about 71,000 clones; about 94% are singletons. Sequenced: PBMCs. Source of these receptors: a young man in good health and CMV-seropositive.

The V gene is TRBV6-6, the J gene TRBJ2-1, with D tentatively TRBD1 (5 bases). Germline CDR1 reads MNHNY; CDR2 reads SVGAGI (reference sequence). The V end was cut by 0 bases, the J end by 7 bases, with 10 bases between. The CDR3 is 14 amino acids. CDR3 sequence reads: CASSYSAGMNEQFF. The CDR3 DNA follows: TGTGCCAGCAGTTACTCGGCAGGGATGAATGAGCAGTTCTTC.

The CDR3 region is CASSRQGVTGELFF. CDR3 coding DNA: TGTGCCAGCAGCCGACAGGGTGTCACCGGGGAGCTGTTTTTT. V gene TRBV7-3 combines with J gene TRBJ2-2, with 7 nucleotides matching TRBD1. J gave up 4 bases and V 5 bases, and 4 bases lay outside the gene matches. The CDR3 consists of 14 residues. Germline-derived CDR1 and CDR2 are SGHTA and FQGTGA.

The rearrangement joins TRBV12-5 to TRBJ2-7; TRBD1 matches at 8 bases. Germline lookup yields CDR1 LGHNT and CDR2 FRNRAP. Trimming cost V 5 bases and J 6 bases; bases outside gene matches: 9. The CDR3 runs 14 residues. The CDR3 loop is CASGPRTGRGEQYF. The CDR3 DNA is TGTGCTAGTGGTCCCCGGACAGGGCGGGGCGAGCAGTACTTC.

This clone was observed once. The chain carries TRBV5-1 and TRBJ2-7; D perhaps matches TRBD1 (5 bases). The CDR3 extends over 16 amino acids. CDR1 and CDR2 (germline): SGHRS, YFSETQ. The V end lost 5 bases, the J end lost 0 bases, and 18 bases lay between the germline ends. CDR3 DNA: TGCGCCAGCAGTAGGGATCTGGACAACCACTCCTACGAGCAGTACTTC. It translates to CASSRDLDNHSYEQYF.

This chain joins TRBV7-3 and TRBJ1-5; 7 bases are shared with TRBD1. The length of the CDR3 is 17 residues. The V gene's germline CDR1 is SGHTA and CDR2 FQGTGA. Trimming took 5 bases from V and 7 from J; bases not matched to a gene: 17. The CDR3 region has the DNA TGTGCCAGCAGCCCAAAATACGCACTTGGGACAGTACAGCCCCAGCATTTT. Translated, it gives CASSPKYALGTVQPQHF.